This T cell receptor beta chain originates from a study of shared clonotypes between healthy human individuals. The CDR3 sequence is 11 residues long. V was shortened by 3 bases and J by 5 bases, with 2 bases between the two germline ends. Germline CDR1 reads SGHVS; CDR2 reads FNYEAQ. Points on this clone: Other DNA sequences of this sample code for an identical CDR3.

Some clones are missing from TCRdb's copy, which holds only in-frame ones; the method was immunoSEQ multiplex PCR. Altogether roughly 330,000 clones are present, less than 85% being singletons, with the ten largest covering 10%. This receptor was identified in a man under 40 in good health. The sample comprised memory CD4+ T cells sorted from blood. Subset: CD45RA-negative fraction. V usage is TRBV7-6 and J usage is TRBJ2-1, with D unclear. The CDR3 spells CASSLNNEQFF. The CDR3 DNA reads as TGTGCCAGCAGCTTGAACAATGAGCAGTTCTTC.